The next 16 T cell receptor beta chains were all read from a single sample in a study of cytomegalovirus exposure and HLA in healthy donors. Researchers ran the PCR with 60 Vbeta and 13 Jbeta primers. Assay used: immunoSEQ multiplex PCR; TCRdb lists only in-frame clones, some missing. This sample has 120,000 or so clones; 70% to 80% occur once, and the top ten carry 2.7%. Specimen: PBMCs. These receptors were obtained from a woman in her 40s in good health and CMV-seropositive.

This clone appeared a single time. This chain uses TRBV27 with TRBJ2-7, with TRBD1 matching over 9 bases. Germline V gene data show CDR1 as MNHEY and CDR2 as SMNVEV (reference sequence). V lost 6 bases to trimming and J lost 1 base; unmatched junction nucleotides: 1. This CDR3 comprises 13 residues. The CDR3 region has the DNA TGTGCCAGCAGGACAGGGGGATCCTACGAGCAGTACTTC. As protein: CASRTGGSYEQYF.

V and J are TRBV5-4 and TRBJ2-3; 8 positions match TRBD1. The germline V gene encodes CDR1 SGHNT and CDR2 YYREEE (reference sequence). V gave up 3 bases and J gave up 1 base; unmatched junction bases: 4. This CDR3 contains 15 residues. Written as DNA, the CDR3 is TGTGCCAGCAGCTCGAACAGGGGGGGCACAGATACGCAGTATTTT. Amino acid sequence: CASSSNRGGTDTQYF.

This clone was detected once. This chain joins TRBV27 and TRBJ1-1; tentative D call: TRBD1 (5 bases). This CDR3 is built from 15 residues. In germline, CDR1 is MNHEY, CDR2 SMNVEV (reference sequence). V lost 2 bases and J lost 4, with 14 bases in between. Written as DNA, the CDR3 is TGTGCCAGCAGTTTAAGTAAGGGGTTGGGCACTGAAGCTTTCTTT. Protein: CASSLSKGLGTEAFF.

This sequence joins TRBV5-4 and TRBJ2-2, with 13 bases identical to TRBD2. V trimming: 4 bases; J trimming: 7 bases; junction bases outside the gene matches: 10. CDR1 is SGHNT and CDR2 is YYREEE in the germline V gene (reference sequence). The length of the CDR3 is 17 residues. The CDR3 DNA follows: TGTGCCAGCAGCCCTCGGACTAGCGGGGGAGTTAGCGGGGAGCTGTTTTTT. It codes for CASSPRTSGGVSGELFF.

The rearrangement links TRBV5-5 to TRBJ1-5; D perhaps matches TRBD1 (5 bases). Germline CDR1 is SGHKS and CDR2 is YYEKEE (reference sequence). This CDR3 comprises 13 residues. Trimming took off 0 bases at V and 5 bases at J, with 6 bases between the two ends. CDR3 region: CASSLGGDQPQHF. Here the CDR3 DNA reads TGTGCCAGCAGCTTGGGGGGCGATCAGCCCCAGCATTTT.

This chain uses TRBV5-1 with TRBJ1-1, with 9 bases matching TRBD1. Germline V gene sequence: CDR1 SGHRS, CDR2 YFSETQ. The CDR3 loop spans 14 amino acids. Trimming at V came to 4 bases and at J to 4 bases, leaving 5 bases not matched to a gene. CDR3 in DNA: TGCGCCAGCAGCGCCGGGACAGGGATCACTGAAGCTTTCTTT. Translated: CASSAGTGITEAFF.

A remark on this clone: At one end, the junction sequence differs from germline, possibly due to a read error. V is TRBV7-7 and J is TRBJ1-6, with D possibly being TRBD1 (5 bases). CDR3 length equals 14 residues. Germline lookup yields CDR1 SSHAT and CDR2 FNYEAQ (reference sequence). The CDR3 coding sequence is TGTGCTAGCAGCCTCCGGACAACTAATTCACCCCTCCACTTT. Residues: CASSLRTTNSPLHF.

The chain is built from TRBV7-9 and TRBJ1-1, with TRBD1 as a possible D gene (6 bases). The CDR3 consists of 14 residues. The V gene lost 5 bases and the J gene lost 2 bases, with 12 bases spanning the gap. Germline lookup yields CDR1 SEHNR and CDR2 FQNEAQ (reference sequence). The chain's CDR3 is CASSRTEKNTEAFF. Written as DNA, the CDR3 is TGTGCCAGCAGCAGGACAGAAAAAAACACTGAAGCTTTCTTT.

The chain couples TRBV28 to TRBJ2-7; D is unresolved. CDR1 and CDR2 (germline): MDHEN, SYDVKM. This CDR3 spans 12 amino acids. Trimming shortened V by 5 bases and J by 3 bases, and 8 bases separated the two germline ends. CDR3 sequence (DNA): TGTGCCAGCAGTCTATACAGCTACGAGCAGTACTTC. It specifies CASSLYSYEQYF. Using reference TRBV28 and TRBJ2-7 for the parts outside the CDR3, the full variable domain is DVKVTQSSRYLVKRTGEKVFLECVQDMDHENMFWYRQDPGLGLRLIYFSYDVKMKEKGDIPEGYSVSREKKERFSLILESASTNQTSMYLCASSLYSYEQYFGPGTRLTVT.

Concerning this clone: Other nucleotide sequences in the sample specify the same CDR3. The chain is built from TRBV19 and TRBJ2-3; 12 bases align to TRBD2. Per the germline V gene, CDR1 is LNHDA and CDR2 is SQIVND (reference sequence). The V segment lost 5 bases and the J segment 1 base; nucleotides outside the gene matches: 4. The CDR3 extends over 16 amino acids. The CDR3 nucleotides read TGTGCCAGTAGTTCCTGGACTAGCGGGGGCACAGATACGCAGTATTTT. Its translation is CASSSWTSGGTDTQYF.

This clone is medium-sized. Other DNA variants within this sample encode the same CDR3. The CDR3 reads CASSVAGGTDTQYF. DNA for the CDR3: TGTGCCAGCAGTGTAGCGGGGGGCACAGATACGCAGTATTTT. The chain carries TRBV6-4 and TRBJ2-3; 9 bases agree with TRBD2. The CDR3 has 14 amino acids. Germline trimming cut 4 bases from V and 1 base from J; bases unmatched to any gene: 0. In germline, CDR1 is MRHNA, CDR2 SNTAGT.

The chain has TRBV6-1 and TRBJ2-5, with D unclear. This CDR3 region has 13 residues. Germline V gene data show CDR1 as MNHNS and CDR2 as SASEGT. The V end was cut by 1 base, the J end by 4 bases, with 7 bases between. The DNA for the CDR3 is TGTGCCAGCAGTGAAGGTTCGAGAGAGACCCAGTACTTC. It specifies CASSEGSRETQYF.

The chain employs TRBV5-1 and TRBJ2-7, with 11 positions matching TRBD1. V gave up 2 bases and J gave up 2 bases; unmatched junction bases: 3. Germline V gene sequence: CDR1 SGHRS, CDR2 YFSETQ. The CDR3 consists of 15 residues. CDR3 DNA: TGCGCCAGCAGCTTCGGGACAGGGGGGCCCTACGAGCAGTACTTC. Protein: CASSFGTGGPYEQYF.

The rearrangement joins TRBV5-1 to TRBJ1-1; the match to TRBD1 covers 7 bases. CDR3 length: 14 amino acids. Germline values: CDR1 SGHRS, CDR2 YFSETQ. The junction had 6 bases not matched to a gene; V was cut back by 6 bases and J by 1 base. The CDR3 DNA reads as TGCGCCAGCACTGATCAGGGGGGGAACACTGAAGCTTTCTTT. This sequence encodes CASTDQGGNTEAFF.

CDR3: CASSERDNQPQHF. CDR3 nucleotide sequence: TGTGCCAGCAGTGAACGGGACAATCAGCCCCAGCATTTT. V and J are TRBV2 and TRBJ1-5; D is ambiguous. V was pared by 2 bases and J by 3 bases, with 5 bases between. The V gene's germline CDR1 is SNHLY and CDR2 FYNNEI. The CDR3 sequence is 13 residues long.

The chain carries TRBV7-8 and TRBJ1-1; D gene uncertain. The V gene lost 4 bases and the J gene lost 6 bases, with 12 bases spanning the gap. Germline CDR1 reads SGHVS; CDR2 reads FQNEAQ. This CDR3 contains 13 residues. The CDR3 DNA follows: TGTGCCAGCAGCTCCAAATCGGGGTCTGAAGCTTTCTTT. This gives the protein CASSSKSGSEAFF.